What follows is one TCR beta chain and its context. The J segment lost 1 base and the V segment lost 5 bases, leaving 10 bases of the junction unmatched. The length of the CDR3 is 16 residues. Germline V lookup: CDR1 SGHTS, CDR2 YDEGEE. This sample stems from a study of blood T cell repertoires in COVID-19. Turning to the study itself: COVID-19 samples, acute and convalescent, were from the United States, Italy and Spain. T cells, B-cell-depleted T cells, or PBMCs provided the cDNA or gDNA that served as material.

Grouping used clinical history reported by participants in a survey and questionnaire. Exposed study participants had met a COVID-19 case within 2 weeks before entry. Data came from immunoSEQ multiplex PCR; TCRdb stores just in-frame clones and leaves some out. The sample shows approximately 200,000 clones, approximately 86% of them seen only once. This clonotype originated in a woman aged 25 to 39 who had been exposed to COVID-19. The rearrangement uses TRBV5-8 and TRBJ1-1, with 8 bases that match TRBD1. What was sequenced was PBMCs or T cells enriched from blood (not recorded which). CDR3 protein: CASSLSFGQGNTEAFF. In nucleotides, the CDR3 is TGTGCCAGCAGTCTCTCGTTTGGACAGGGGAACACTGAAGCTTTCTTT.